Described below is a single T cell receptor beta chain sequence and its context. This entry belongs to a study of shared T cell receptors in the human thymus. The repertoire was sequenced with immunoSEQ multiplex PCR; TCRdb's copy has only in-frame clones and lacks some. The sample includes more than 300,000 clones, around 95% of them seen just once. CDR1 and CDR2 (germline): MNHNS, SASEGT. Trimming cost V 1 base and J 1 base, with 17 bases left between them. The CDR3 totals 18 residues. This receptor was identified in a human donor. The rearrangement joins TRBV6-1 to TRBJ1-5; no clear D gene. The source material was thymocytes. CDR3 nucleotides: TGTGCCAGCAGTGAAGAACTGATAAGGGAGGTGAGCAATCAGCCCCAGCATTTT. Protein product: CASSEELIREVSNQPQHF.